This passage covers 6 T cell receptor beta chains from one sample sequenced in a study of blood T cell repertoires in COVID-19. TCRdb's table, derived via immunoSEQ multiplex PCR, lists solely in-frame clones and lacks some. The sample contains approximately 190,000 clones, roughly 87% of which appear only once. Input material: peripheral blood. These receptors originate from a man aged 55-75 years with active or convalescent COVID-19.

As for this clone: Sequence at one end of the junction differs from germline and may be a read error. The chain couples TRBV6-5 to TRBJ1-1, with D possibly TRBD1 on 6 matching bases. This CDR3 has 10 residues. The germline V gene encodes CDR1 MNHEY and CDR2 SVGAGI. The CDR3 DNA reads as TGTGCCAGCAGTTATACCAGGGGACCCTTT. Translated, it gives CASSYTRGPF.

The chain employs TRBV15 and TRBJ2-7; the D gene is possibly TRBD1 (5 bases). This CDR3 region has 15 residues. CDR1 LNHNV and CDR2 YYDKDF come from the germline V gene (reference sequence). With 0 bases removed from V and 2 bases from J, the gap between germline ends came to 11 bases. The DNA of the CDR3 is TGTGCCACCAGCAGAGATGCAGGGAACCCCTACGAGCAGTACTTC. The encoded protein is CATSRDAGNPYEQYF.

The V and J genes are TRBV27 and TRBJ1-6; D is undetermined. The CDR3 has 15 residues. Looked up from germline, CDR1 is MNHEY and CDR2 is SMNVEV (reference sequence). The V gene lost 3 bases and the J gene lost 9 bases, with 15 bases spanning the gap. In nucleotides, the CDR3 is TGTGCCAGCAGTTTTTTCAAGGGTGCGGGTTCACCCCTCCACTTT. Its protein product is CASSFFKGAGSPLHF.

This chain connects TRBV14 to TRBJ2-2; the D gene is possibly TRBD2 (5 bases). The CDR3 runs 14 residues. Deletions cut 3 bases from V and 4 bases from J, with 9 bases between. The germline V gene encodes CDR1 SGHDN and CDR2 FVKESK. DNA of the CDR3: TGTGCCAGCAGCCAGTCGGGGAGCACCGGGGAGCTGTTTTTT. As protein: CASSQSGSTGELFF.

J is TRBJ2-7 and V is TRBV2; D is possibly TRBD1 (5 bases). V was pared by 3 bases and J by 6 bases, with 12 bases between. Germline CDR1 is SNHLY and CDR2 is FYNNEI. The CDR3 has 13 amino acids. The CDR3 sequence: CASSDRQGSEQYF. The DNA of the CDR3 is TGTGCCAGCAGTGATAGGCAGGGTAGCGAGCAGTACTTC.

The chain links TRBV18 to TRBJ1-2, with 9 bases identical to TRBD1. The CDR3 contains 14 residues. The germline V gene has CDR1 KGHSH and CDR2 LQKENI. Germline trimming cut 3 bases from V and 5 bases from J; bases unmatched to any gene: 4. For the CDR3, the DNA is TGTGCCAGCTCACCGGGACAGGGAAGGTATGGCTACACCTTC. Translation gives CASSPGQGRYGYTF.